A single sample gave rise to the 6 T cell receptor beta chains below, sequenced in a study of response to subunit inactivated influenza vaccine. TCRdb redid the calling of the RT-PCR reads with MiXCR, one entry per CDR3 protein. The sample includes roughly 650,000 distinct CDR3 sequences, approximately 15% seen only once; the top ten take 6% to 9.5%. Here the sequenced sample was PBMCs from blood, taken 14 to 15 days before vaccination. These receptors came from a man aged 45-65 years who received an inactivated influenza vaccine.

This chain links TRBV6-2 or TRBV6-3 with TRBJ2-5, with unresolved D. Germline V gives CDR1 MNHEY, CDR2 SVGEGT. The CDR3 totals 13 residues. V was shortened by 2 bases and J by 4 bases, with 8 bases between the two germline ends. The CDR3 DNA reads TGTGCCAGCAGTTACATAGTCGGAGAGACCCAGTACTTC. Residues: CASSYIVGETQYF.

This clonotype was picked up a small number of times. The rearrangement uses TRBV6-5 and TRBJ2-7; D could derive from TRBD1 or TRBD2 (6 bases each). Germline loops: CDR1 MNHEY, CDR2 SVGAGI. CDR3 length equals 11 residues. The V and J ends lost 9 bases and 4 bases respectively, with 10 bases between them. Here the CDR3 reads CASLGGYEQYF. The CDR3 DNA reads as TGTGCCAGTCTAGGGGGGTACGAGCAGTACTTC.

The chain uses TRBV21-1 and TRBJ2-5; the D segment call TRBD2 is taken from the table without a DNA check. TRBV21-1 is labeled a pseudogene. This CDR3 is 15 amino acids long. The CDR3 loop reads CASSKGSGRQETQYF. The CDR3 DNA follows: TGTGCCAGCAGCAAAGGTAGCGGGAGACAAGAGACCCAGTACTTC.

At least ten counts were recorded for this clonotype. The chain links TRBV11-2 to TRBJ2-7, with D possibly TRBD2 on 6 matching bases. Germline loops: CDR1 SGHAT, CDR2 FQNNGV. CDR3 length equals 14 residues. The V and J ends lost 5 bases and 0 bases respectively, with 11 bases between them. The CDR3, as DNA: TGTGCCAGCAGCGTAGCGGTGAGCTCCTACGAGCAGTACTTC. Its translation is CASSVAVSSYEQYF.

The chain joins TRBV6-1 to TRBJ1-4, with 7 bases lining up with TRBD1. Germline V gene lookup returns CDR1 MNHNS and CDR2 SASEGT. The CDR3 is made up of 13 amino acids. The junction had 4 bases not matched to a gene; V was cut back by 6 bases and J by 6 bases. CDR3 DNA: TGTGCCAGCAGGGGCGACAGGGATGAAAAACTGTTTTTT. This translates into CASRGDRDEKLFF.

This clonotype occurred many times. V is TRBV7-8 and J is TRBJ1-3, with D hard to call. There are 15 residues in the CDR3. Trimming removed 0 bases from V and 0 bases from J, with 6 bases in between. Germline-derived CDR1 and CDR2 are SGHVS and FQNEAQ. Written as DNA, the CDR3 is TGTGCCAGCAGCTTAGCAGTGGACTCTGGAAACACCATATATTTT. As protein: CASSLAVDSGNTIYF.